This T cell receptor (beta chain) derives from a study of shared clonotypes between healthy human individuals. Overall study: The composition of the donors was a couple of women and a few men aged 18 to 49.

As to this clone: Its cognate antigen is unknown.

The CDR3 is 16 residues long. Between the trimmed V and J ends, which lost 1 base and 0 bases, there was a span of 14 bases. CDR1 and CDR2 (germline): SGHTS, YDEGEE. The authors distributed each subset's genomic DNA evenly over several immunoSEQ plates. Sequencing was performed with immunoSEQ multiplex PCR; in TCRdb, only in-frame clones are kept and a portion is missing. This table holds about 1 million clones, more than 60% found once. CD4+ cells underwent separation, giving CD45RA+ naive and CD45RA-negative memory subsets. Study-wide findings and caveats: Sequencing depth was expected to affect clonotype sharing among donors.

This TCR was sampled from a man aged 18-30 years in good health. The specimen was memory CD4+ T cells sorted from blood. Subset denoted: CD45RA-negative fraction. The chain recombines TRBV5-8 with TRBJ2-7; D uncertain. The CDR3 DNA is TGTGCCAGCAGCTTGTGGAGAAGCGAGAGCTCCTACGAGCAGTACTTC. Protein: CASSLWRSESSYEQYF.